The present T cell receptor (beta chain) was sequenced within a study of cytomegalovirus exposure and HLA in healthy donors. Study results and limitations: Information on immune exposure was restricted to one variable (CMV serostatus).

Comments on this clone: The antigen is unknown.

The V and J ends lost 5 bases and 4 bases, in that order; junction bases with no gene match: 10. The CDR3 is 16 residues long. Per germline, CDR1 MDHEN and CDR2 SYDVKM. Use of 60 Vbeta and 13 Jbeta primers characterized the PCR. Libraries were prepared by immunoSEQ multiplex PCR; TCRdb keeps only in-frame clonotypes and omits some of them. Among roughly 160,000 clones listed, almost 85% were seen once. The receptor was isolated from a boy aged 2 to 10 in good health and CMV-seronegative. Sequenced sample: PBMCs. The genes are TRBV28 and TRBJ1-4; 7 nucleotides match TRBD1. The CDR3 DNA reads TGTGCCAGCAGTCCTCTATTGACAGGGCTTAATGAAAAACTGTTTTTT. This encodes CASSPLLTGLNEKLFF.